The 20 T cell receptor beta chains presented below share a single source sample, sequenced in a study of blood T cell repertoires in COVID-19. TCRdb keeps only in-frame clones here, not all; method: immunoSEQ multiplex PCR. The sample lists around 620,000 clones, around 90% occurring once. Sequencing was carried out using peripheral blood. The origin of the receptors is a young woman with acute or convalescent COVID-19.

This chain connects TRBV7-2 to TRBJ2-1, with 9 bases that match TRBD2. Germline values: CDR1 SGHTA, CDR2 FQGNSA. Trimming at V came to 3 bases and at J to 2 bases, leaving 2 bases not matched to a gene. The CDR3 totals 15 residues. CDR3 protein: CASSLAGGPYNEQFF. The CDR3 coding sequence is TGTGCCAGCAGCTTGGCGGGGGGGCCCTACAATGAGCAGTTCTTC.

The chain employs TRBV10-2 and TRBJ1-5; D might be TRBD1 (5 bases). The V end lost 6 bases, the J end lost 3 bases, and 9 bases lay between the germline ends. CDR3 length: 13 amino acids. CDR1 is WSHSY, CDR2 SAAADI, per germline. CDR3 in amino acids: CASRGGTNQPQHF. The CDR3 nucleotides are TGCGCCAGCAGGGGGGGTACCAATCAGCCCCAGCATTTT.

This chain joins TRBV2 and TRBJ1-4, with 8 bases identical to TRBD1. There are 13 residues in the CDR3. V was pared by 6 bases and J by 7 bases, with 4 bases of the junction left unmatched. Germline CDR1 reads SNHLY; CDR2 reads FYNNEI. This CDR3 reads CASRGQGAEKLFF. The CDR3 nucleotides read TGTGCCAGCAGGGGGCAGGGGGCTGAAAAACTGTTTTTT.

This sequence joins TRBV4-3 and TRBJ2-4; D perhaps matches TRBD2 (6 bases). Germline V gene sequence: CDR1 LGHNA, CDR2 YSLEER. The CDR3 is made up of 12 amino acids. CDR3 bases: TGCGCATCCAGCCGGGGGAAAAACATTCAGTACTTC. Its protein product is CASSRGKNIQYF.

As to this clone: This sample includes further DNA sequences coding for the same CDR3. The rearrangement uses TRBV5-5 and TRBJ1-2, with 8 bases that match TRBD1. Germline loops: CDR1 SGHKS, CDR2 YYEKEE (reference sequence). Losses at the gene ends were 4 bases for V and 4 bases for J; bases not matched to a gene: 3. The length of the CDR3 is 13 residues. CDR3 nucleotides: TGTGCCAGCAGCCCCGGGACAGGCTATGGCTACACCTTC. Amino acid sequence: CASSPGTGYGYTF.

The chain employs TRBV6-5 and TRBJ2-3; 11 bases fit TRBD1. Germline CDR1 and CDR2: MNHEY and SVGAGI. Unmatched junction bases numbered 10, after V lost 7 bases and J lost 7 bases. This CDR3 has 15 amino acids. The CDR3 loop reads CASINPGQGVNTQYF. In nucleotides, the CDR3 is TGTGCCAGCATCAACCCGGGACAGGGGGTGAATACGCAGTATTTT.

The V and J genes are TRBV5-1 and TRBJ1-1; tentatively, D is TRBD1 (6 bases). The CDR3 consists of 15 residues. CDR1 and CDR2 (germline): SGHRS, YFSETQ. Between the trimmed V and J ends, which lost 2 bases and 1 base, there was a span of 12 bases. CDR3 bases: TGCGCCAGCAGCTTACGCGGACAGTCGAACACTGAAGCTTTCTTT. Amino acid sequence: CASSLRGQSNTEAFF.

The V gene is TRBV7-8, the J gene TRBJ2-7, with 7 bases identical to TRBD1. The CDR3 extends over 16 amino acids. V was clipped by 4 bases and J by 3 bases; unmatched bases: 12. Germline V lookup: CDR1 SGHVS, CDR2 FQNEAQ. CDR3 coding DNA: TGTGCCAGCAGCTGGGAGACCGGGACAGCCTTCTACGAGCAGTACTTC. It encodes CASSWETGTAFYEQYF.

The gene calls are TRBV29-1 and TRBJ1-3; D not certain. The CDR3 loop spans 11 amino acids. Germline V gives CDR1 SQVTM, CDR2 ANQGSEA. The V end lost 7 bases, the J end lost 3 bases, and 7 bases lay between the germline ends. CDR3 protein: CSAPFGNTIYF. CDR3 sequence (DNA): TGCAGCGCGCCATTTGGAAACACCATATATTTT.

The CDR3 DNA is TGCGCCAGCAGCCAAGGCCCGACAGGATTCAATGAGCAGTTCTTC. This encodes CASSQGPTGFNEQFF. The genes are TRBV4-3 and TRBJ2-1, with TRBD1 as a possible D gene (6 bases). Germline CDR1 reads LGHNA; CDR2 reads YSLEER. The V end lost 1 base, the J end lost 6 bases, and 13 bases lay between the germline ends. The CDR3 totals 15 residues.

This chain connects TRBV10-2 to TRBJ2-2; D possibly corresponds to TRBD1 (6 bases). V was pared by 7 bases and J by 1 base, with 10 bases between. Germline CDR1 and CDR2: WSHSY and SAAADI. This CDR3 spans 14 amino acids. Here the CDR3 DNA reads TGCGCCAGCAATTACAGGGAGAACACCGGGGAGCTGTTTTTT. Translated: CASNYRENTGELFF.

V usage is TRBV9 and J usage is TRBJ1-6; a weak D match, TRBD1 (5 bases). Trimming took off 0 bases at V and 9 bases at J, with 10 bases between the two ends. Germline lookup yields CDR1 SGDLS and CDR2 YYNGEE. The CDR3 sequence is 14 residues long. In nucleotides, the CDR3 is TGTGCCAGCAGCGTAGAGACAAGGGGTTCACCCCTCCACTTT. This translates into CASSVETRGSPLHF. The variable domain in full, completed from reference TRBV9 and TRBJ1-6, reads DSGVTQTPKHLITATGQRVTLRCSPRSGDLSVYWYQQSLDQGLQFLIQYYNGEERAKGNILERFSAQQFPDLHSELNLSSLELGDSALYFCASSVETRGSPLHFGNGTRLTVT.

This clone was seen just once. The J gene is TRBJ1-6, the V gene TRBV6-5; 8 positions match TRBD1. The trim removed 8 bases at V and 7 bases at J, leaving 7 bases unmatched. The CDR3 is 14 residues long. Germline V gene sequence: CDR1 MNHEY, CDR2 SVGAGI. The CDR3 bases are TGTGCCAGCCTGACAGGGGTAGGAAATTCACCCCTCCACTTT. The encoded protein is CASLTGVGNSPLHF.

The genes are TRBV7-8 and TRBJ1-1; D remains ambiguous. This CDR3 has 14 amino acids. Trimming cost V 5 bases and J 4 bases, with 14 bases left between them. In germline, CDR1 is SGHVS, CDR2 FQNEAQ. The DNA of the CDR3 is TGTGCCAGCAGCCCAGAAAGGAGGGTCACTGAAGCTTTCTTT. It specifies CASSPERRVTEAFF.

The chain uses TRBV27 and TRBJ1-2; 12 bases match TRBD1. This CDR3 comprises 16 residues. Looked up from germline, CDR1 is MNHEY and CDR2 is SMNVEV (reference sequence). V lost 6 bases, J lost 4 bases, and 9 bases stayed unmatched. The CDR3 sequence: CASRRRGTGGLYGYTF. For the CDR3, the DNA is TGTGCCAGCAGGCGCCGGGGGACAGGGGGCCTCTATGGCTACACCTTC.

CDR3 in amino acids: CASSREVGFYNEQFF. The CDR3, as DNA: TGTGCCAGCAGCCGGGAAGTCGGGTTTTACAATGAGCAGTTCTTC. The chain is built from TRBV7-2 and TRBJ2-1; D perhaps matches TRBD2 (5 bases). CDR1 is SGHTA and CDR2 is FQGNSA in the germline V gene. V was clipped by 5 bases and J by 4 bases, with 15 bases between them. The CDR3 consists of 15 residues.

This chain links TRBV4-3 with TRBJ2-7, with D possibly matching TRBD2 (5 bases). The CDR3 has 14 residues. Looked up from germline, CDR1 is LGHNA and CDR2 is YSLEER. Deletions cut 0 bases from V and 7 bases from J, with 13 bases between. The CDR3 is CASSQDPRTGEQYF. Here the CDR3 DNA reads TGCGCCAGCAGCCAAGATCCCCGGACGGGGGAGCAGTACTTC.

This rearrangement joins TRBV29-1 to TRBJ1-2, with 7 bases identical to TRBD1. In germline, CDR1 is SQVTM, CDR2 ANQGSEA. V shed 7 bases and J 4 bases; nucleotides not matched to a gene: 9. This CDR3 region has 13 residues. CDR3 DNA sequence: TGCAGCGACCTGTACAGGGGAGCCTATGGCTACACCTTC. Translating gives CSDLYRGAYGYTF.

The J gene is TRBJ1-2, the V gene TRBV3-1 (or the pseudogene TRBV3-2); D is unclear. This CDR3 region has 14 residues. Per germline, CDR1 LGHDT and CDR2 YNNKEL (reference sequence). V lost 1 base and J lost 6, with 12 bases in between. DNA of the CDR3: TGTGCCAGCAGCCAAGGGTACGGGTATAATGGCTACACCTTC. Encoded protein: CASSQGYGYNGYTF.

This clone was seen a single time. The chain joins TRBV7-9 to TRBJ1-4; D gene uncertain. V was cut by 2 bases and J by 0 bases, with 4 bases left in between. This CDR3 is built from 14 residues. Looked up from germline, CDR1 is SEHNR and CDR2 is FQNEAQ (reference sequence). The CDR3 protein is CASSLPATNEKLFF. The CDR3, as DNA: TGTGCCAGCAGCTTACCGGCAACTAATGAAAAACTGTTTTTT.